This record covers a single T cell receptor beta chain. Study processing details: Estimates of nucleated cell counts were drawn from the amplification of reference gene primers. Method: immunoSEQ multiplex PCR; TCRdb's copy keeps in-frame clones and lacks some. V and J calls and clone size are copied from that table; D and trimming were computed from the DNA. The table includes 80,000 or so clones, 89% detected once. This entry is derived from a study of blood T cell repertoires in COVID-19. Study at large: The study drew acute and convalescent COVID-19 samples from the United States, Italy and Spain. Nucleic acid was either cDNA or gDNA, and it came from T cells, B-cell-depleted T cells, or PBMCs.

Germline-derived CDR1 and CDR2 are SGHTS and YDEGEE. V lost 2 bases, J lost 4 bases, and 16 bases lay in between. The CDR3 is 16 amino acids. The sequenced material came from peripheral blood. This clonotype was obtained from a man aged 45-65 years with acute or convalescent COVID-19. The chain is built from TRBV5-8 and TRBJ1-5; the D gene is possibly TRBD1 (5 bases). Here the CDR3 reads CASSLPGGGSNQPQHF. The CDR3, as DNA: TGTGCCAGCAGCTTACCCGGTGGGGGGTCTAATCAGCCCCAGCATTTT.